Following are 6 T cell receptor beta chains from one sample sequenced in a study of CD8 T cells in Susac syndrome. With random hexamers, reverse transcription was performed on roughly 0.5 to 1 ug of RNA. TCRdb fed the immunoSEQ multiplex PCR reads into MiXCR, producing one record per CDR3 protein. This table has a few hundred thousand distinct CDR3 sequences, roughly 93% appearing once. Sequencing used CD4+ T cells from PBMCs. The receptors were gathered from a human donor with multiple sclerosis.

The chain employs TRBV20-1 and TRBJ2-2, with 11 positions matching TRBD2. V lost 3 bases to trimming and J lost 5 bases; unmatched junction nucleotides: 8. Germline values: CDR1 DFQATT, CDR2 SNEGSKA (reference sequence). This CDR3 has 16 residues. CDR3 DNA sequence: TGCAGTGCTAGGACCTCGGGACTAGCGGTTACCGGGGAGCTGTTTTTT. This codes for CSARTSGLAVTGELFF.

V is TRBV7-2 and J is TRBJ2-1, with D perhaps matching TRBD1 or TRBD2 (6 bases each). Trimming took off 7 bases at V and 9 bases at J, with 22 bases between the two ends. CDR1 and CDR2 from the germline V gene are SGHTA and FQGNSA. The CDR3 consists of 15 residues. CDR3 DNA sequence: TGTGCCAGCACCACAACCGGGGGACAAACCCGTGAGCAGTTCTTC. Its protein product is CASTTTGGQTREQFF.

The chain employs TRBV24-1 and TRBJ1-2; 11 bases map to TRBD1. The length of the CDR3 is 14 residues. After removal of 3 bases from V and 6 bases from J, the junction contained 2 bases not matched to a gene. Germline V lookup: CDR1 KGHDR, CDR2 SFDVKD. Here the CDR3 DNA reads TGTGCCACCAGTGATCCGGGACAGGGGGATGGCTACACCTTC. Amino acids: CATSDPGQGDGYTF.

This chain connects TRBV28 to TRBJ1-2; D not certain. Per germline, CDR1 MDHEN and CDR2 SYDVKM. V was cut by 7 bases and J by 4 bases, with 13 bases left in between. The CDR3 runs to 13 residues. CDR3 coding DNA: TGTGCCAGCAATTTCGGACGTAGCTATGGCTACACCTTC. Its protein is CASNFGRSYGYTF.

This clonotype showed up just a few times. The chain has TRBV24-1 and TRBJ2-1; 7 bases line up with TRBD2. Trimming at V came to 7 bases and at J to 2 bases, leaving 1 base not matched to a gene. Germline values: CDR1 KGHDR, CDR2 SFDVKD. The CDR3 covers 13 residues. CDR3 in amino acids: CATRGGAYNEQFF. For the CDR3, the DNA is TGTGCCACCAGGGGGGGGGCCTACAATGAGCAGTTCTTC.

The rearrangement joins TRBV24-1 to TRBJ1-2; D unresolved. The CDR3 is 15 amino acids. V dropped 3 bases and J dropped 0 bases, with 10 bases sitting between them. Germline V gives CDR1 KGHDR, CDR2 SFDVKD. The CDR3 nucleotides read TGTGCCACCAGTGATCCCGGCGTTACTAACTATGGCTACACCTTC. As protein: CATSDPGVTNYGYTF.